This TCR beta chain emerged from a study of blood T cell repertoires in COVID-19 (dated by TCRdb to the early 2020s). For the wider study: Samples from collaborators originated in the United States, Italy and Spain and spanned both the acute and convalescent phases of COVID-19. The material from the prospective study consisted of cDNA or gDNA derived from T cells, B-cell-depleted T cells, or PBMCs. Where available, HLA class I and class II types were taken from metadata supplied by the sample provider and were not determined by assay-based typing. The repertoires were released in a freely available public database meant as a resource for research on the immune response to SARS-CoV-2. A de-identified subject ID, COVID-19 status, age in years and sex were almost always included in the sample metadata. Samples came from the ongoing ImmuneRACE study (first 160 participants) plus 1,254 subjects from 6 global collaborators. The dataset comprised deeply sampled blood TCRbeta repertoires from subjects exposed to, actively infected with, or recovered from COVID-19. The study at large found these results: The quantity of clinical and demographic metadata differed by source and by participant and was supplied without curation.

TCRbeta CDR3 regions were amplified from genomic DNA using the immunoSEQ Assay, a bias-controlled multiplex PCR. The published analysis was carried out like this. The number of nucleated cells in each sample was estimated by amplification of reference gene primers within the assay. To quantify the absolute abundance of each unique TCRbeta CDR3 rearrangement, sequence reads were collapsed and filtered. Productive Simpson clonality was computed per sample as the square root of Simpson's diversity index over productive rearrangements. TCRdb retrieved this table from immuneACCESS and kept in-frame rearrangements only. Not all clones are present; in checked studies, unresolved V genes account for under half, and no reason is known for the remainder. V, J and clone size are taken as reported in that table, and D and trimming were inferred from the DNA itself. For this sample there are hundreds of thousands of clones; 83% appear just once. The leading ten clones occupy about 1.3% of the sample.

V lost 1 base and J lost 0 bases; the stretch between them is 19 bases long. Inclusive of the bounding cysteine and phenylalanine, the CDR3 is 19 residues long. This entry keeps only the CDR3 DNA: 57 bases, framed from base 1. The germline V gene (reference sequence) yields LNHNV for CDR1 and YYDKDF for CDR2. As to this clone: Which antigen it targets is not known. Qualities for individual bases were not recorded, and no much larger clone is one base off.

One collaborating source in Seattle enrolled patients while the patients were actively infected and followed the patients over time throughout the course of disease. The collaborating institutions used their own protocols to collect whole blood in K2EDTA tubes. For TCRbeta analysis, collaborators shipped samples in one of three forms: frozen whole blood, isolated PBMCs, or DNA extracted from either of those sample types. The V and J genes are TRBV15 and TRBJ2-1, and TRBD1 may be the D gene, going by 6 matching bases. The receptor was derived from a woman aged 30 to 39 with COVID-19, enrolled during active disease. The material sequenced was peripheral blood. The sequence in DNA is TGTGCCACCAGCAGAGGGGGACAAGGTCTCCCGAGCTCCTACAATGAGCAGTTCTTC. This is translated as CATSRGGQGLPSSYNEQFF.